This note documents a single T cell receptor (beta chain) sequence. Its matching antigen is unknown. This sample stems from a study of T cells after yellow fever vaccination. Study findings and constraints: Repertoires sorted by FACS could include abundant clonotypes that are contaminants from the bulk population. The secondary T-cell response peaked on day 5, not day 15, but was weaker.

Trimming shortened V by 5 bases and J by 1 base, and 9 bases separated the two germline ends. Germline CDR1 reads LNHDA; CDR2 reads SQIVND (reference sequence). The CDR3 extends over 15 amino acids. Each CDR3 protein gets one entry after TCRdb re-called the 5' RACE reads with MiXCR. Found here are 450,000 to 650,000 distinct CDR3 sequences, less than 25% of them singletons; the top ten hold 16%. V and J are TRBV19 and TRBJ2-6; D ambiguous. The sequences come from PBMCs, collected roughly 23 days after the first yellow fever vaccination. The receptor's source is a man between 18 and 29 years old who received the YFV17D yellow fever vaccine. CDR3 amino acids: CASSVGPSGANVLTF. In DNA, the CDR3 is TGTGCCAGTAGTGTGGGCCCATCTGGGGCCAACGTCCTGACTTTC.